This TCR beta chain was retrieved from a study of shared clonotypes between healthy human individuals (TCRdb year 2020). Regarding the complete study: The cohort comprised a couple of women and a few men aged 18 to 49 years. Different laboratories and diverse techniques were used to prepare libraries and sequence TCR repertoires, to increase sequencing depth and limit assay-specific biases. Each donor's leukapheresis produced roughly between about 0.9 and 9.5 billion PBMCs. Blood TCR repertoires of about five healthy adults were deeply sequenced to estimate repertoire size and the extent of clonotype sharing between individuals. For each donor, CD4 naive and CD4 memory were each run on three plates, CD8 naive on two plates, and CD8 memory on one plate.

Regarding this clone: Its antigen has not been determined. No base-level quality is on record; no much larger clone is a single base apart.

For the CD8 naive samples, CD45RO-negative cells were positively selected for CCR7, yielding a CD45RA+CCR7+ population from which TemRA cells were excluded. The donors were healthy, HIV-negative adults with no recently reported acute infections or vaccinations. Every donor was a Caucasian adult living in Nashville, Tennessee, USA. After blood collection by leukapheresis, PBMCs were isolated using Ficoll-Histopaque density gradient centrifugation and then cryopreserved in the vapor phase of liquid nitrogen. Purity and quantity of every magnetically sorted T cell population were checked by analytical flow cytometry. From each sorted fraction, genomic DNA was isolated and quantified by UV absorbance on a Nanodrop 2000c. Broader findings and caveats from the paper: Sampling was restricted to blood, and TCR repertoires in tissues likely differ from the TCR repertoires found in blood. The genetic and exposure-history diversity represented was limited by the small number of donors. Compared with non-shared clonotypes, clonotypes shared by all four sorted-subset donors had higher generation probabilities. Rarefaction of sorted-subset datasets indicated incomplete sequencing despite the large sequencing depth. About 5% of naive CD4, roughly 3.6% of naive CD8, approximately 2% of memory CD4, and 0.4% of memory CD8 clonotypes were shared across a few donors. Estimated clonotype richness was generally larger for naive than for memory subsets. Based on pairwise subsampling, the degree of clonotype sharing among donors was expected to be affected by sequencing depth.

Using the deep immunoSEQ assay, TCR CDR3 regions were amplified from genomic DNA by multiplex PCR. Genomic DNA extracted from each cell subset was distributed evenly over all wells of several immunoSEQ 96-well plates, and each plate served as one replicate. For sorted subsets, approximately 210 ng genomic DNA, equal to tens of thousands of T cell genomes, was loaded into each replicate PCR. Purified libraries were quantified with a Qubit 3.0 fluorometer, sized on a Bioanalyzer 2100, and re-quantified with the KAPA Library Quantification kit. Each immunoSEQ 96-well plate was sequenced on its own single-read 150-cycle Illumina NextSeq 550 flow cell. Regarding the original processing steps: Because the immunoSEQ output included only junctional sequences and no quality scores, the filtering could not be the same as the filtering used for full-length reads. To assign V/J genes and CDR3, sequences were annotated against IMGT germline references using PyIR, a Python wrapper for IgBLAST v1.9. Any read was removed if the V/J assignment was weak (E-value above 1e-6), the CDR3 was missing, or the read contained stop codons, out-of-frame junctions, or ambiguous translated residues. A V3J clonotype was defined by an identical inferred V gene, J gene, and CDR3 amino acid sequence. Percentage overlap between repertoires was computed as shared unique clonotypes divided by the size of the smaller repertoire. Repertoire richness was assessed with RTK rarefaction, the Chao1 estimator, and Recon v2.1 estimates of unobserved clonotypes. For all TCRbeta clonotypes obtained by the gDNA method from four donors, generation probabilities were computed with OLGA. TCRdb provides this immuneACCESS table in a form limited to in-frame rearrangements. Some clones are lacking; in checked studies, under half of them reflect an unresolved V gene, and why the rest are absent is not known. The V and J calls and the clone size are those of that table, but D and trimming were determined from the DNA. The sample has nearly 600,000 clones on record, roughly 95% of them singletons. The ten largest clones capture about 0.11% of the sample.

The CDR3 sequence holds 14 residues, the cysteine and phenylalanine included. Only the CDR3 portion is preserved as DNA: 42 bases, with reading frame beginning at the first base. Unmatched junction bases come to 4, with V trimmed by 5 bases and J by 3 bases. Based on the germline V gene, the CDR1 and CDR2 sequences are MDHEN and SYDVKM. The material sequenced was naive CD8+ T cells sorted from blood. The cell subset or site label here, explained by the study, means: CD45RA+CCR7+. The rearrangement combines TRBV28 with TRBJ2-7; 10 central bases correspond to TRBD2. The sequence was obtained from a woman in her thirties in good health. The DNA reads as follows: TGTGCCAGCAGTCCAAGGACTAGCGGCTACGAGCAGTACTTC. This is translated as CASSPRTSGYEQYF.